What follows describes a single TCR beta chain. Trimming cost V 0 bases and J 4 bases, with 16 bases left between them. Germline-derived CDR1 and CDR2 are SGHRS and YFSETQ. This CDR3 has 16 amino acids. Profiled with immunoSEQ multiplex PCR; TCRdb holds only in-frame clones, not every one. The data show tens of thousands of clones, 90% to 95% seen once. These data are taken from a study of OX40 agonist ivuxolimab in advanced cancers. Study summary: Patients were dosed intravenously with ivuxolimab at 0.01 to 10 mg/kg every 2 weeks. Treatment received earlier with anti-PD-1, anti-PD-L1 or anti-CTLA-4 agents was allowed, and over 30% had some.

Blood specimens came from baseline, cycle 4 day 1, and cycle 7 day 1. This sample comprised CD4+ or CD8+ T cells sorted from blood, obtained in a trial of the OX40 agonist ivuxolimab. The origin of this receptor is an adult with an advanced solid tumor such as melanoma, head and neck, liver or kidney cancer. The chain uses TRBV5-1 and TRBJ1-1, with a weak D call TRBD1 (6 bases). CDR3 loop: CASSLAGQGSTTEAFF. DNA of the CDR3: TGCGCCAGCAGCTTGGCCGGGCAGGGGTCCACCACTGAAGCTTTCTTT.